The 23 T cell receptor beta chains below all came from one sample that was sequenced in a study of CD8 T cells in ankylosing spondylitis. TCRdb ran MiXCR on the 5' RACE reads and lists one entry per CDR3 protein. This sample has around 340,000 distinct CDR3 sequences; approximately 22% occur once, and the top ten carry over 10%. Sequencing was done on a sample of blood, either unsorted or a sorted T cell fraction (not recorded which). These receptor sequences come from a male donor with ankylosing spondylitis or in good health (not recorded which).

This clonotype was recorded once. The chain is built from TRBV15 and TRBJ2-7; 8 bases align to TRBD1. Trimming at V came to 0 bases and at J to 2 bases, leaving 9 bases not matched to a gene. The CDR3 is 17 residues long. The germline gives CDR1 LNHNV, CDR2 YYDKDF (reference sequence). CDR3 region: CATSRDFVQGATYEQYF. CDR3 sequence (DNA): TGTGCCACCAGCAGAGATTTCGTTCAGGGGGCTACCTACGAGCAGTACTTC.

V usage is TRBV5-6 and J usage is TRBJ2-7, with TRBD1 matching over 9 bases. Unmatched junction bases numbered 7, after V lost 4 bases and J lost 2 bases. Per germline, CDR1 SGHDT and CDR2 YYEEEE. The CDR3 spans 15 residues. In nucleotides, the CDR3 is TGTGCCAGCAGCCATAGACAGGGGGGACCCTACGAGCAGTACTTC. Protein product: CASSHRQGGPYEQYF. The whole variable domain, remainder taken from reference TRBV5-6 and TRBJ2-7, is DAGVTQSPTHLIKTRGQQVTLRCSPKSGHDTVSWYQQALGQGPQFIFQYYEEEERQRGNFPDRFSGHQFPNYSSELNVNALLLGDSALYLCASSHRQGGPYEQYFGPGTRLTVT.

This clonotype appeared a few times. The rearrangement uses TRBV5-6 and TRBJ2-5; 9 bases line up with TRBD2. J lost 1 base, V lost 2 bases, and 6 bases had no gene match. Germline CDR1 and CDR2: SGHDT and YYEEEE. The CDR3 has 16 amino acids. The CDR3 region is CASSLVAGASQETQYF. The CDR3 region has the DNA TGTGCCAGCAGCTTAGTAGCGGGGGCCTCCCAAGAGACCCAGTACTTC.

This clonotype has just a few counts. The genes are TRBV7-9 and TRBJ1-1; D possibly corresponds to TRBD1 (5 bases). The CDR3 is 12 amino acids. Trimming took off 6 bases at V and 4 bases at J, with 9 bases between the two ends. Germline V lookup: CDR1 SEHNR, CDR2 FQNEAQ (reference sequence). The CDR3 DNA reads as TGTGCCAGCAGTCAGGGAATCACTGAAGCTTTCTTT. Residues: CASSQGITEAFF.

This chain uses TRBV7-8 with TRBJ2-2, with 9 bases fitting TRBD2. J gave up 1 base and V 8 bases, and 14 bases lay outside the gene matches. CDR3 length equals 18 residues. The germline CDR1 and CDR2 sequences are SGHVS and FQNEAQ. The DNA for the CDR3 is TGTGCCAGCTTCTTAGTGGGAGCTAGCGGGGAGAACACCGGGGAGCTGTTTTTT. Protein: CASFLVGASGENTGELFF. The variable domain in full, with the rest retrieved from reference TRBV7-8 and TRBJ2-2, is GAGVSQSPRYKVAKRGQDVALRCDPISGHVSLFWYQQALGQGPEFLTYFQNEAQLDKSGLPSDRFFAERPEGSVSTLKIQRTQQEDSAVYLCASFLVGASGENTGELFFGEGSRLTVL.

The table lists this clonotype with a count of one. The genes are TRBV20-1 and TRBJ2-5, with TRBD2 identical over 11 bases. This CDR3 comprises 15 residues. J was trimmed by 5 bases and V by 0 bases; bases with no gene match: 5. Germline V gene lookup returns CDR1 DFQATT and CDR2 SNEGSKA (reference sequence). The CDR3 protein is CSARDLAGGLETQYF. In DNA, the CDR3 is TGCAGTGCTAGAGATCTAGCGGGGGGATTGGAGACCCAGTACTTC.

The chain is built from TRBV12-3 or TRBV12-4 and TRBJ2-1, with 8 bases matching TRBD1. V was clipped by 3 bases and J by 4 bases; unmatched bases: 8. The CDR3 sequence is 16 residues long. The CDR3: CASSFPPDRVYNEQFF. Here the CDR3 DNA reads TGTGCCAGCAGTTTCCCCCCGGACAGGGTATACAATGAGCAGTTCTTC.

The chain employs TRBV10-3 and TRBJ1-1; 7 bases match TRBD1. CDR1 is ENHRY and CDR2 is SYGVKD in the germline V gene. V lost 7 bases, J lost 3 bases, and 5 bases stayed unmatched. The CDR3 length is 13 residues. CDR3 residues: CAIKTGRDTEAFF. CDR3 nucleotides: TGTGCCATCAAGACAGGGAGGGACACTGAAGCTTTCTTT.

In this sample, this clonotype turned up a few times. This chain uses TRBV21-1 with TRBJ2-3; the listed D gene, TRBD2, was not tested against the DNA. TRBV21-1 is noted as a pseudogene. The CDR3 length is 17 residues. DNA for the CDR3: TGTGCCAGCAGAACCCAGAAGCGGCGGGGTGTCACAGATACGCAGTATTTT. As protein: CASRTQKRRGVTDTQYF.

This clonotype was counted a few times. CDR3 protein: CASTRGTGGEQFF. CDR3 nucleotide sequence: TGTGCCAGCACCAGAGGGACAGGTGGCGAGCAGTTCTTC. The chain recombines TRBV12-3 or TRBV12-4 with TRBJ2-1, with 8 nucleotides matching TRBD1. V shed 7 bases, J shed 10 bases, and the junction held 9 bases outside the gene matches. This CDR3 is built from 13 residues.

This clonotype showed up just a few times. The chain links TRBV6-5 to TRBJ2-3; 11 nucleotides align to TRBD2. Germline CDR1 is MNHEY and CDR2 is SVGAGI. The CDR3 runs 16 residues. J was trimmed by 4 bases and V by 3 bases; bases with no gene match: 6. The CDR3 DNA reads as TGTGCCAGCAGTTATGGGTCTAGCGGGGGGCCAGATACGCAGTATTTT. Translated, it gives CASSYGSSGGPDTQYF.

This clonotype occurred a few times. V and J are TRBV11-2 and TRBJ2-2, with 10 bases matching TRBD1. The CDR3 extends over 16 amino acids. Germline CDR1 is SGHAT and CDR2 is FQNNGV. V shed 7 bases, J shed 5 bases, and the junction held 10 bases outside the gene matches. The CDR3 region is CASTVGWTGGTGELFF. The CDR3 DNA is TGTGCCAGCACGGTTGGGTGGACAGGGGGTACCGGGGAGCTGTTTTTT.

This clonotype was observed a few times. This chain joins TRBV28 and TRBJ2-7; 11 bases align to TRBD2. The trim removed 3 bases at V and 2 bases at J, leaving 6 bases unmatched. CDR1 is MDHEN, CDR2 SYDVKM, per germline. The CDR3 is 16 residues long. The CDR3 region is CASSFLTSGIPYEQYF. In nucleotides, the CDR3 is TGTGCCAGCAGTTTCTTGACTAGCGGGATTCCCTACGAGCAGTACTTC.

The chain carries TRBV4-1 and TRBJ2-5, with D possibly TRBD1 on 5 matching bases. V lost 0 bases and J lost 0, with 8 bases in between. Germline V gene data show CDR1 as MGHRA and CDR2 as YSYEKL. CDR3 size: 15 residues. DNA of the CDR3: TGCGCCAGCAGCCAAGAAAACAGGTACCAAGAGACCCAGTACTTC. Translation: CASSQENRYQETQYF.

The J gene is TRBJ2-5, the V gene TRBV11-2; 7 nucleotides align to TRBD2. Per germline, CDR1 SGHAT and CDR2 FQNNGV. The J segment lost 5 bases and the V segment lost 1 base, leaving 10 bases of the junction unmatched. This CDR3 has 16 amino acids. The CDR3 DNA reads TGTGCCAGCAGCTTAGTATCTAGCCTGGGGGGGGAGACCCAGTACTTC. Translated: CASSLVSSLGGETQYF.

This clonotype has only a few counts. The CDR3 nucleotides read TGTGCCAGCGGTGGGGAATTAAGGGGCACTGAAGCTTTCTTT. This encodes CASGGELRGTEAFF. The chain couples TRBV2 to TRBJ1-1; D might be TRBD1 (5 bases). Germline assignment: CDR1 SNHLY and CDR2 FYNNEI. Deletions cut 8 bases from V and 4 bases from J, with 17 bases between. This CDR3 contains 14 residues.

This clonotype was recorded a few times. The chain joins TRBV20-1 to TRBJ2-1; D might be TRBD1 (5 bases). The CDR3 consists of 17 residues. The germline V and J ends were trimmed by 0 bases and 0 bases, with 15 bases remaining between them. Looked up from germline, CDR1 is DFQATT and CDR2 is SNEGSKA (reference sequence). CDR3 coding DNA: TGCAGTGCTAGAGATTCCTGGGGCGGCAGCTCCTACAATGAGCAGTTCTTC. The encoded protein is CSARDSWGGSSYNEQFF.

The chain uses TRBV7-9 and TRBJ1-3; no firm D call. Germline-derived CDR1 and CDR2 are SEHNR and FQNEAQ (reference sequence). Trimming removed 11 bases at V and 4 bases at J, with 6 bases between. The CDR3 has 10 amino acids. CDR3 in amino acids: CAQGGNTIYF. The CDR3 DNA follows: TGTGCCCAAGGGGGAAACACCATATATTTT.

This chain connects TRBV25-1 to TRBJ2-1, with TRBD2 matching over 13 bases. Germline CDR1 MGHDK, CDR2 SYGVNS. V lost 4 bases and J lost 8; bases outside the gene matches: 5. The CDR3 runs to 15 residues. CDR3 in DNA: TGTGCCAGCAGTGGTCCTGGACTAGCGGGGGATGAGCAGTTCTTC. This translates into CASSGPGLAGDEQFF.

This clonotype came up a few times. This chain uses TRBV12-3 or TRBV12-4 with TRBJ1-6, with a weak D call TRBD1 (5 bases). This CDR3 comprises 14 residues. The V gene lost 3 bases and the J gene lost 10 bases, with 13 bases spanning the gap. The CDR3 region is CASSFSGVASPLHF. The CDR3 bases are TGTGCCAGCAGTTTTTCGGGGGTTGCGTCACCCCTCCACTTT.

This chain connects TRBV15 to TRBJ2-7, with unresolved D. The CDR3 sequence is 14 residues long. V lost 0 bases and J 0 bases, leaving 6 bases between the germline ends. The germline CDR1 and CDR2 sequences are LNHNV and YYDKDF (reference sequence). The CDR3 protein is CATSRDPLSYEQYF. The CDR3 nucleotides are TGTGCCACCAGCAGAGATCCTCTCTCCTACGAGCAGTACTTC. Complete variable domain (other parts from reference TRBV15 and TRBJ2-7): DAMVIQNPRYQVTQFGKPVTLSCSQTLNHNVMYWYQQKSSQAPKLLFHYYDKDFNNEADTPDNFQSRRPNTSFCFLDIRSPGLGDTAMYLCATSRDPLSYEQYFGPGTRLTVT.

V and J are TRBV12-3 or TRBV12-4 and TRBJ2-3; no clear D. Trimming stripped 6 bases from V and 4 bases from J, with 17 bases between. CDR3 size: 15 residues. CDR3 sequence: CASRPTTVAADTQYF. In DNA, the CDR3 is TGTGCCAGCAGACCGACGACCGTTGCCGCAGATACGCAGTATTTT.

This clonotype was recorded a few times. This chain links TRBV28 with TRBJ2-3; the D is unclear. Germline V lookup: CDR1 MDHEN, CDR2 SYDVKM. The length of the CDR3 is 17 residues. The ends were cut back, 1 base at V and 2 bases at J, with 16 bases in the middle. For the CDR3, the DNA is TGTGCCAGCAGTTTATCAGACTCCCGGATTCTCACAGATACGCAGTATTTT. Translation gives CASSLSDSRILTDTQYF.